Listed here are 8 T cell receptor beta chains from one sample, sequenced in a study of blood T cells in healthy people across ages. It was with a sample-barcoded 5' primer and a J-beta primer mix that a second PCR of about 6 to 11 cycles was run. One entry per CDR3 protein results from TCRdb running MiXCR on the 5' RACE reads. The table lists 650,000 to 1,000,000 distinct CDR3 sequences, under 40% of them singletons, with over 10% in the top ten. Sequencing was carried out using blood. The source of these receptors is a young man in good health.

Many counts were recorded for this clonotype. V usage is TRBV12-3 or TRBV12-4 and J usage is TRBJ1-2; 7 bases are shared with TRBD1. Trimming at V came to 6 bases and at J to 4 bases, leaving 8 bases not matched to a gene. There are 14 residues in the CDR3. The CDR3 sequence is CASSLTGYSYGYTF. CDR3 in DNA: TGTGCCAGCAGCTTGACAGGGTACTCCTATGGCTACACCTTC.

V is TRBV7-2 and J is TRBJ1-2; unclear D gene. The V end was cut by 5 bases, the J end by 4 bases, with 17 bases between. The germline gives CDR1 SGHTA, CDR2 FQGNSA. The length of the CDR3 is 15 residues. Written as DNA, the CDR3 is TGTGCCAGCAGCCAAACGGGGAACCTCGGCTATGGCTACACCTTC. Translating gives CASSQTGNLGYGYTF.

The rearrangement joins TRBV9 to TRBJ1-4; weak D call: TRBD1 (6 bases). Germline values: CDR1 SGDLS, CDR2 YYNGEE. V was clipped by 0 bases and J by 0 bases, with 15 bases between them. The CDR3 runs 18 residues. DNA of the CDR3: TGTGCCAGCAGCGTAGGAACAGGGACGTTTACAACTAATGAAAAACTGTTTTTT. This sequence encodes CASSVGTGTFTTNEKLFF. Complete variable domain (other parts from reference TRBV9 and TRBJ1-4): DSGVTQTPKHLITATGQRVTLRCSPRSGDLSVYWYQQSLDQGLQFLIQYYNGEERAKGNILERFSAQQFPDLHSELNLSSLELGDSALYFCASSVGTGTFTTNEKLFFGSGTQLSVL.

This sequence joins TRBV7-2 and TRBJ2-1, with a weak D call TRBD2 (6 bases). The CDR3 contains 16 residues. Germline loops: CDR1 SGHTA, CDR2 FQGNSA. V was trimmed by 0 bases and J by 5 bases, leaving 14 bases between them. CDR3 loop: CASSLAPAGRNNEQFF. Written as DNA, the CDR3 is TGTGCCAGCAGCTTAGCTCCGGCGGGGCGGAACAATGAGCAGTTCTTC.

This clonotype was seen many times. The chain employs TRBV12-3 or TRBV12-4 and TRBJ2-7; 8 bases are a match to TRBD2. Germline trimming cut 2 bases from V and 2 bases from J; bases unmatched to any gene: 2. The CDR3 runs 14 residues. The CDR3 DNA follows: TGTGCCAGCAGTTTAAACGGGGGGGCCTACGAGCAGTACTTC. Translated, it gives CASSLNGGAYEQYF.

V and J are TRBV12-3 or TRBV12-4 and TRBJ2-3; possible D gene TRBD2, 6 bases. V lost 7 bases and J 2 bases, leaving 16 bases between the germline ends. CDR3 size: 15 residues. CDR3 sequence: CASKRGRLNTDTQYF. CDR3 DNA: TGTGCCAGCAAACGGGGGAGGTTAAACACAGATACGCAGTATTTT.

This clonotype has only a few counts. The chain uses TRBV12-3 or TRBV12-4 and TRBJ2-5; D uncertain. Trimming shortened V by 1 base and J by 4 bases, and 10 bases separated the two germline ends. The CDR3 is made up of 14 amino acids. The CDR3 loop is CASSLDWVVETQYF. CDR3 in DNA: TGTGCCAGCAGTTTAGACTGGGTGGTAGAGACCCAGTACTTC.

This clonotype was counted between two and nine times. The rearrangement uses TRBV4-1 and TRBJ1-2; 8 nucleotides match TRBD1. CDR3 length: 17 amino acids. CDR1 is MGHRA and CDR2 is YSYEKL in the germline V gene. After removal of 4 bases from V and 0 bases from J, the junction contained 10 bases not matched to a gene. The CDR3 DNA sequence: TGCGCCAGCAGCCCTCAGGGGGCGGTTGCTCCTAACTATGGCTACACCTTC. Translation: CASSPQGAVAPNYGYTF.